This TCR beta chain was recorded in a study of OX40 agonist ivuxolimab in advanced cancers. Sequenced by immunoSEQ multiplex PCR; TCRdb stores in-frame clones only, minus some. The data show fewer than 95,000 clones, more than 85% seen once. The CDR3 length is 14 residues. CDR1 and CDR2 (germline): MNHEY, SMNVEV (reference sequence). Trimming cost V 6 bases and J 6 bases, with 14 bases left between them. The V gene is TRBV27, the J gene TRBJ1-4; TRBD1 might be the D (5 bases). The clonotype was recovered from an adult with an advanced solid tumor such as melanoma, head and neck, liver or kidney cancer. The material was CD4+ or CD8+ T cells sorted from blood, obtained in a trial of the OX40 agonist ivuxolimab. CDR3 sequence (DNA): TGTGCCAGCAGACCCGGGGGGGGTTATGAAAAACTGTTTTTT. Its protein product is CASRPGGGYEKLFF.